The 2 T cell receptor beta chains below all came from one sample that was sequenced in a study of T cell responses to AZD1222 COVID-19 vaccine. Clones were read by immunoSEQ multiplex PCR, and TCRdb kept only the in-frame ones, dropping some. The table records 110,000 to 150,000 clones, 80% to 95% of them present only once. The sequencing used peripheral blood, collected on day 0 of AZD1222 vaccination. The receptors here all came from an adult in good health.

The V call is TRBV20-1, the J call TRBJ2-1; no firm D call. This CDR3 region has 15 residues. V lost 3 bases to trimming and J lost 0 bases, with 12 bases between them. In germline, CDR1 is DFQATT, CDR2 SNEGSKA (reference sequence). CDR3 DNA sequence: TGCAGTGCTAGTTCGGCGGCAAGCTCCTACAATGAGCAGTTCTTC. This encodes CSASSAASSYNEQFF.

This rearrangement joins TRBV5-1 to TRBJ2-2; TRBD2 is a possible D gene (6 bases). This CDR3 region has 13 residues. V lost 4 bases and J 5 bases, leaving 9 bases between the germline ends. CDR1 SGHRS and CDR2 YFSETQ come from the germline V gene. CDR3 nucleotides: TGCGCCAGCAGCGGGGGAGGTACCGGGGAGCTGTTTTTT. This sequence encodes CASSGGGTGELFF.